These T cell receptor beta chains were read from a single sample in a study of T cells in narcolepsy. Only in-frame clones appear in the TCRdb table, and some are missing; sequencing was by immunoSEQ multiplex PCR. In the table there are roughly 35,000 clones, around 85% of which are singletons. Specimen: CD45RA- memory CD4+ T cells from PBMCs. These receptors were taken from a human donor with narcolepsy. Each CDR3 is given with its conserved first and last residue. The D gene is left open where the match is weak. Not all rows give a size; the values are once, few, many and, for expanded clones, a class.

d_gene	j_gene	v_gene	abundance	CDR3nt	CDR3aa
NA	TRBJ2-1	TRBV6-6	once	TGTGCCAGCAGTTATCACAGCGGAACCTACAATGAGCAGTTCTTC	CASSYHSGTYNEQFF
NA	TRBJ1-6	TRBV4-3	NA	TGCGCCAGCAGCCAAGCCAGCGCGGGGGGCAGGTCACCCCTCCACTTT	CASSQASAGGRSPLHF
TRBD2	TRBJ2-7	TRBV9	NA	TGTGCCAGCAGCGCGGTGGAAGCGGGGGGGCAATACGAGCAGTACTTC	CASSAVEAGGQYEQYF
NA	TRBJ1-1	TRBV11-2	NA	TGTGCCAGCAGCTTACCGGGACGGATAGGCACTGAAGCTTTCTTT	CASSLPGRIGTEAFF
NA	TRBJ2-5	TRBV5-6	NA	TGTGCCAGCGCCGAAGGGGGGGACCGCGAGACCCAGTACTTC	CASAEGGDRETQYF
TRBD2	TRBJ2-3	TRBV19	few	TGTGCCAGTAGTATTGTCCTAGCGGGGCTTAGCACAGATACGCAGTATTTT	CASSIVLAGLSTDTQYF
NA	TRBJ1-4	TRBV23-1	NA	TGCGCCAGCAGTCAATCGAGGGAGGGGGATGAAAAACTGTTTTTT	CASSQSREGDEKLFF
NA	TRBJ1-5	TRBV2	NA	TGTGCCAGCAAATTCCCCACCGCAAATCAGCCCCAGCATTTT	CASKFPTANQPQHF
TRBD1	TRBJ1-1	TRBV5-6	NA	TGTGCCAGCAGCTCCTTGCCTGGGACAGGGGGAACTGAAGCTTTCTTT	CASSSLPGTGGTEAFF
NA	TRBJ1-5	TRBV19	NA	TGTGCCAGTAGTATTGGGCACAATCAGCCCCAGCATTTT	CASSIGHNQPQHF
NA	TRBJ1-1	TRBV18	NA	TGTGCCAGCTCACCAATGCGGGACACTGAAGCTTTCTTT	CASSPMRDTEAFF
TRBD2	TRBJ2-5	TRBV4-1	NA	TGCGCCAGCAGCCAACTAGCGGGGTCCAGTGAGGTGACCCAGTACTTC	CASSQLAGSSEVTQYF
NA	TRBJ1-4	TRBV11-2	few	TGTGCCAGCAGCTTATGGCCTACAGAAGAAAAACTGTTTTTT	CASSLWPTEEKLFF
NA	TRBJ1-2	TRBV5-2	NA	TGTGCCAGCAGAAAACAGGGGTTCACCTATGGCTACACCTTC	CASRKQGFTYGYTF
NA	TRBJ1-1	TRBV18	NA	TGTGCCAGCTCACCGGGAGGGAACACTGAAGCTTTCTTT	CASSPGGNTEAFF
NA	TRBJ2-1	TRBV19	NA	TGTGCCAGTAGTATTCAGGGAACCTACAATGAGCAGTTCTTC	CASSIQGTYNEQFF
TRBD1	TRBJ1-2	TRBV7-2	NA	TGTGCCAGCAGCCAGCCGGACAGGACTAACTATGGCTACACCTTC	CASSQPDRTNYGYTF
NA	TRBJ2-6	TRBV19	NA	TGTGCCAGCCGGCTTGGATTGAGGACTGGGGCCAACGTCCTGACTTTC	CASRLGLRTGANVLTF
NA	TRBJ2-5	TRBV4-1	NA	TGCGCCAGCAGCTTGGGGTGGGAGGAGCAGTACTTC	CASSLGWEEQYF
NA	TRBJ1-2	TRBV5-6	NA	TGTGCCAGCAGCTTCGGGGGTCCCCCGGGCTACACCTTC	CASSFGGPPGYTF
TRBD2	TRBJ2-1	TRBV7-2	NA	TGTGCCAGCAGCTTAGAGGGACTAGGATACAATGAGCAGTTCTTC	CASSLEGLGYNEQFF
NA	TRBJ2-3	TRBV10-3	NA	TGTGCCATCAAGGGGCCGGGTTCTAGCACAGATACGCAGTATTTT	CAIKGPGSSTDTQYF
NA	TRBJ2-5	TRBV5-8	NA	TGTGCCAGCAATCCCCTGTTCGGGGAAGGAGAGACCCAGTACTTC	CASNPLFGEGETQYF
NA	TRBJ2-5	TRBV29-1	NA	TGCAGCGTCGTACAAGAGACCCAGTACTTC	CSVVQETQYF
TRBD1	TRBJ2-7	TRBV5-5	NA	TGTGCCAGCAGCTATGACAGGGACTACGAGCAGTACTTC	CASSYDRDYEQYF
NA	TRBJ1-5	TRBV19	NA	TGTGCCAGTAGGCAGGGCGGGGGCCGACAGCCCCAGCATTTT	CASRQGGGRQPQHF